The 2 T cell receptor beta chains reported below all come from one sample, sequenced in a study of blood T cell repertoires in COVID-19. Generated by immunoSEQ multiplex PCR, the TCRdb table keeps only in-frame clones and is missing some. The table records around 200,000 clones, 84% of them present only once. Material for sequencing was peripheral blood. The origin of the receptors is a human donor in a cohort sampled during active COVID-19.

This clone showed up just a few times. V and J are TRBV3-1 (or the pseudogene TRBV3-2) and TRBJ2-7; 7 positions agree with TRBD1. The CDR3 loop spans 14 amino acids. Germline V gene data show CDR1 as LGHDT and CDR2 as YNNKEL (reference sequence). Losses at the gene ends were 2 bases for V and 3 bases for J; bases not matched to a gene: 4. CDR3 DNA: TGTGCCAGCAGCCAAAGGACAGGCCACTACGAGCAGTACTTC. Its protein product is CASSQRTGHYEQYF.

CDR3 protein: CATSRETDKSNEQFF. In nucleotides, the CDR3 is TGTGCCACCAGCAGAGAAACGGACAAGAGTAATGAGCAGTTCTTC. The chain recombines TRBV15 with TRBJ2-1, with D possibly matching TRBD1 (5 bases). Germline assignment: CDR1 LNHNV and CDR2 YYDKDF (reference sequence). The CDR3 is 15 residues long. V gave up 0 bases and J gave up 7 bases, with 13 bases separating them.